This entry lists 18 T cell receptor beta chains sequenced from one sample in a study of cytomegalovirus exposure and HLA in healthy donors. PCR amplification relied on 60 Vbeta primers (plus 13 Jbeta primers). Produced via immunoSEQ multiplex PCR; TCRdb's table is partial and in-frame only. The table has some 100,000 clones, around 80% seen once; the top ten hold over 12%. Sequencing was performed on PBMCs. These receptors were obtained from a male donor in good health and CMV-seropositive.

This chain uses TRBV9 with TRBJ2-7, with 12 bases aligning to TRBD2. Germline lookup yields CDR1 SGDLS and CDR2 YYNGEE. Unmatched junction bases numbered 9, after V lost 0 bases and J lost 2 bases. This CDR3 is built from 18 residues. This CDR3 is CASSVGPSGGALPYEQYF. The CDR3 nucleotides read TGTGCCAGCAGCGTAGGGCCTAGCGGGGGGGCCCTACCCTACGAGCAGTACTTC.

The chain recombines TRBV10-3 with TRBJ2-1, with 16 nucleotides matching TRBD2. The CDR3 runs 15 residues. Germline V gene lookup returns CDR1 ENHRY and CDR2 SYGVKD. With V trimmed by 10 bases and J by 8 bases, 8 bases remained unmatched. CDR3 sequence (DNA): TGTGCCACCACCGGGACTAGCGGGGGGGCCCATGAGCAGTTCTTC. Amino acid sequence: CATTGTSGGAHEQFF.

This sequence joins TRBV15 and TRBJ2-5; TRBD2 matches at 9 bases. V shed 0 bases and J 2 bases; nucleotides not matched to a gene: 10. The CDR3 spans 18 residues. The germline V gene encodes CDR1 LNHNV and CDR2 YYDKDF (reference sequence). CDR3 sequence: CATSRDIQRGAKQETQYF. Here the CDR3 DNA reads TGTGCCACCAGCAGAGATATCCAGCGGGGGGCGAAACAAGAGACCCAGTACTTC.

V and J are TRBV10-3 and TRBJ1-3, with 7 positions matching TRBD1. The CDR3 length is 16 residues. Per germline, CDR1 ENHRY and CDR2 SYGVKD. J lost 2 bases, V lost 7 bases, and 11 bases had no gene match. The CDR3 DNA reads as TGTGCCATCACCCAGGGAGGACAGGTCCCTGGAAACACCATATATTTT. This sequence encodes CAITQGGQVPGNTIYF.

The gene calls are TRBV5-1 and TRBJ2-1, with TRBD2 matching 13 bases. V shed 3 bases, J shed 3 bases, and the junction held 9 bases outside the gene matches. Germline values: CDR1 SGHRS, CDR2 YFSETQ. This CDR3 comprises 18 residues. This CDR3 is CASSSMTSGGRFYNEQFF. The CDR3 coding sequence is TGCGCCAGCAGCTCCATGACTAGCGGGGGGCGTTTCTACAATGAGCAGTTCTTC.

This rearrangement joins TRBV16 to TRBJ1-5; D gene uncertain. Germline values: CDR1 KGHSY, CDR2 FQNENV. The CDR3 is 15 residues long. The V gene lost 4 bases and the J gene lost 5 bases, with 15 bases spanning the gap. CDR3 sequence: CASSPRREPYQPQHF. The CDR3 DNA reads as TGTGCCAGCAGCCCAAGGAGGGAGCCGTATCAGCCCCAGCATTTT.

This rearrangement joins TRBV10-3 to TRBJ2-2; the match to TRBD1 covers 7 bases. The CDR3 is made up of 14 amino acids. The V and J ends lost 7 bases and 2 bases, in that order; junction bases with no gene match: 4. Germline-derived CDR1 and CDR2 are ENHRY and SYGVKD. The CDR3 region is CAIMRDSNTGELFF. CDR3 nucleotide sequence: TGTGCCATCATGAGGGACAGCAACACCGGGGAGCTGTTTTTT.

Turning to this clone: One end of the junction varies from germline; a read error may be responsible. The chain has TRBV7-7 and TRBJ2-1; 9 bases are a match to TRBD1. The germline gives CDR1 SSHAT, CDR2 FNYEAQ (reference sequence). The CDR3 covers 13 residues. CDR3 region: CASSRDRDNEQFF. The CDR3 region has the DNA TGTGCTAGCAGCCGGGACAGGGACAATGAGCAGTTCTTC. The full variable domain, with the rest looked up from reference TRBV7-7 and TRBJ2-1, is GAGVSQSPRYKVTKRGQDVTLRCDPISSHATLYWYQQALGQGPEFLTYFNYEAQPDKSGLPSDRFSAERPEGSISTLTIQRTEQRDSAMYRCASSRDRDNEQFFGPGTRLTVL.

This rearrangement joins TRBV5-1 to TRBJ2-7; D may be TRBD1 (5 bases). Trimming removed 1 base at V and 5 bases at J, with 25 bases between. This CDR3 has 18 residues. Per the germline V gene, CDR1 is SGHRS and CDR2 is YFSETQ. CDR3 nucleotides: TGCGCCAGCAGCTTGCCTTCGCGCGGCATCCAGGGTCAGAACGAGCAGTACTTC. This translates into CASSLPSRGIQGQNEQYF.

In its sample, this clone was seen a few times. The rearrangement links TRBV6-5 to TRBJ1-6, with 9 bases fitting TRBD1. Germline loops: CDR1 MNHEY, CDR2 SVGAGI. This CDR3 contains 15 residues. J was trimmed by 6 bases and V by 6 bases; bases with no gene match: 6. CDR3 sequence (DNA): TGTGCCAGCAGAGAACAGGGGGCAGGTAATTCACCCCTCCACTTT. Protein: CASREQGAGNSPLHF.

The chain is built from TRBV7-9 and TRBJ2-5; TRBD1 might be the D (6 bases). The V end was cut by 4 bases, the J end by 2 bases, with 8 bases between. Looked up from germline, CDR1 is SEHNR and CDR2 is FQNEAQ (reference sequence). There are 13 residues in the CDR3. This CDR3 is CASSSTGQETQYF. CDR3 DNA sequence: TGTGCCAGCAGCTCGACAGGTCAAGAGACCCAGTACTTC.

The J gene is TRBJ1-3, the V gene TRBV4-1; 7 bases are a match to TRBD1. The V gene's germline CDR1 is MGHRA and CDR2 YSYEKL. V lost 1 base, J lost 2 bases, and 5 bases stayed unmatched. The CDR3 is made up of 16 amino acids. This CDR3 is CASSQGRGQAGNTIYF. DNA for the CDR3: TGCGCCAGCAGCCAAGGCCGCGGACAGGCTGGAAACACCATATATTTT.

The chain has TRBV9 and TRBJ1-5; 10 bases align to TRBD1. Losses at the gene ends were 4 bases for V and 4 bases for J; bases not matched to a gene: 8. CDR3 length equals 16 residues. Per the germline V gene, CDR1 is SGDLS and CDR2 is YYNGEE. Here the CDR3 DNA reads TGTGCCAGCAGCCCCGGGACAGGGGCTTCGAATCAGCCCCAGCATTTT. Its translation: CASSPGTGASNQPQHF.

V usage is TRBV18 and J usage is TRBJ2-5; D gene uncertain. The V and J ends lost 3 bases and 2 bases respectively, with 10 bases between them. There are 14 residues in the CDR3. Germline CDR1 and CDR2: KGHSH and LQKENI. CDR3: CASSPTNTQETQYF. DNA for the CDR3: TGTGCCAGCTCACCTACCAATACTCAAGAGACCCAGTACTTC.

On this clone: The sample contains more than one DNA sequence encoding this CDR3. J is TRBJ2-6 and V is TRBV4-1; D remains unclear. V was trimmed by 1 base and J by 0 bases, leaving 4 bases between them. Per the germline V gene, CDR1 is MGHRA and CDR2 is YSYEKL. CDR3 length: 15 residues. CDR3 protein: CASSQGHSGANVLTF. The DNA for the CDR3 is TGCGCCAGCAGCCAAGGGCACTCTGGGGCCAACGTCCTGACTTTC.

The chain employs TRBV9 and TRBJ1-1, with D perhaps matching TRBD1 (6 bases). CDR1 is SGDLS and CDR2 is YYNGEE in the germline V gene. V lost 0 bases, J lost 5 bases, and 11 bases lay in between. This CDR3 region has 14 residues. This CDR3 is CASSVVPTGTEAFF. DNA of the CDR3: TGTGCCAGCAGCGTAGTCCCAACAGGGACTGAAGCTTTCTTT.

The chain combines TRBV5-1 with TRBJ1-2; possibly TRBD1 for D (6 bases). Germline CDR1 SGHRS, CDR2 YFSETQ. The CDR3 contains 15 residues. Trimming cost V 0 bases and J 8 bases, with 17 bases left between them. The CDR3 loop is CASSLGTFSTGGYTF. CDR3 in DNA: TGCGCCAGCAGCTTGGGGACTTTTTCGACAGGAGGCTACACCTTC.

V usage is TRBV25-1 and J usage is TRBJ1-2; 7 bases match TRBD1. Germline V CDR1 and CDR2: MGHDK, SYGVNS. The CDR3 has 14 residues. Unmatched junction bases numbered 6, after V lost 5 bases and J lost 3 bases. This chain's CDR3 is CASSTQGTYYGYTF. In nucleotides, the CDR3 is TGTGCCAGCAGTACACAGGGGACGTACTATGGCTACACCTTC.